Listed here is a single TCR beta chain. These data are taken from a study of blood T cell repertoires in COVID-19. V lost 8 bases to trimming and J lost 3 bases; unmatched junction nucleotides: 8. This CDR3 has 15 amino acids. CDR1 and CDR2 (germline): MDHEN, SYDVKM. TCRdb's table, derived via immunoSEQ multiplex PCR, lists solely in-frame clones and lacks some. The table has over 200,000 clones, 75% to 90% seen once. The sequence derives from a human donor in a cohort sampled during active COVID-19. Material for sequencing was peripheral blood. The V call is TRBV28, the J call TRBJ2-1, with TRBD2 identical over 9 bases. The CDR3 nucleotides read TGTGCCAGCTTTACGCTAGCGGGAAACTACAATGAGCAGTTCTTC. Its translation: CASFTLAGNYNEQFF.